The 10 T cell receptor beta chains presented below share a single source sample, sequenced in a study of blood T cell repertoires in COVID-19. Assay: immunoSEQ multiplex PCR; the TCRdb copy retains only in-frame clones and omits some. This table has some 320,000 clones, around 88% appearing once. Source material: peripheral blood. These receptors all come from a woman in her 30s who had recovered from COVID-19.

CDR3 sequence (DNA): TGTGCCAGTAGTATAGGGACACTTAGCAATCAGCCCCAGCATTTT. It yields the protein CASSIGTLSNQPQHF. The J gene is TRBJ1-5, the V gene TRBV19; a possible D gene is TRBD1 (5 bases). Deletions cut 1 base from V and 0 bases from J, with 7 bases between. The CDR3 is 15 amino acids. Germline V gene lookup returns CDR1 LNHDA and CDR2 SQIVND (reference sequence).

The chain couples TRBV7-3 to TRBJ2-3; D ambiguous. V gave up 3 bases and J gave up 6 bases, with 16 bases separating them. The CDR3 is made up of 15 amino acids. Germline values: CDR1 SGHTA, CDR2 FQGTGA. Here the CDR3 DNA reads TGTGCCAGCAGCTTTTATGAGGCAAAGGAGGATACGCAGTATTTT. Encoded protein: CASSFYEAKEDTQYF.

The chain recombines TRBV7-8 with TRBJ2-7; D is unclear. This CDR3 region has 12 residues. V lost 5 bases to trimming and J lost 6 bases, with 11 bases between them. The V gene's germline CDR1 is SGHVS and CDR2 FQNEAQ. CDR3 residues: CASSQLTGEQYF. CDR3 DNA sequence: TGTGCCAGCAGCCAGTTGACGGGCGAGCAGTACTTC.

J is TRBJ2-7 and V is TRBV24-1; D uncertain. V lost 5 bases to trimming and J lost 0 bases, with 7 bases between them. Germline-derived CDR1 and CDR2 are KGHDR and SFDVKD. The CDR3 has 13 residues. CDR3 residues: CATSGESSYEQYF. CDR3 nucleotides: TGTGCCACCAGTGGTGAGAGCTCCTACGAGCAGTACTTC.

This clone is a singleton in its sample. V is TRBV3-1 (or the pseudogene TRBV3-2) and J is TRBJ2-4, with 8 bases lining up with TRBD2. The ends lost 0 bases at V and 8 bases at J; junction bases unmatched: 6. The V gene's germline CDR1 is LGHDT and CDR2 YNNKEL (reference sequence). The CDR3 covers 15 residues. The chain's CDR3 is CASSQDYGGADIQYF. The CDR3 DNA reads as TGTGCCAGCAGCCAAGATTACGGGGGGGCTGACATTCAGTACTTC.

The chain recombines TRBV27 with TRBJ1-1, with D perhaps matching TRBD1 (5 bases). V was pared by 2 bases and J by 0 bases, with 16 bases between. Germline V gene lookup returns CDR1 MNHEY and CDR2 SMNVEV (reference sequence). This CDR3 has 17 amino acids. The CDR3 DNA reads TGTGCCAGCAGTTTACGCAGGGCTATACCCATGAACACTGAAGCTTTCTTT. This codes for CASSLRRAIPMNTEAFF.

This chain joins TRBV9 and TRBJ2-7; 10 bases match TRBD1. The V and J ends lost 0 bases and 2 bases, in that order; junction bases with no gene match: 2. Per the germline V gene, CDR1 is SGDLS and CDR2 is YYNGEE. The length of the CDR3 is 15 residues. The CDR3 reads CASSVGGTGAYEQYF. The CDR3 nucleotides are TGTGCCAGCAGCGTAGGGGGGACAGGGGCCTACGAGCAGTACTTC. Looking up the rest from reference TRBV9 and TRBJ2-7 gives the full variable domain: DSGVTQTPKHLITATGQRVTLRCSPRSGDLSVYWYQQSLDQGLQFLIQYYNGEERAKGNILERFSAQQFPDLHSELNLSSLELGDSALYFCASSVGGTGAYEQYFGPGTRLTVT.

The V call is TRBV5-6, the J call TRBJ1-5, with TRBD1 matching over 10 bases. The junction had 2 bases not matched to a gene; V was cut back by 4 bases and J by 4 bases. From germline, CDR1 is SGHDT and CDR2 YYEEEE. The CDR3 is 14 amino acids. The CDR3 DNA sequence: TGTGCCAGCAGCGGGGGACAGGGGAATCAGCCCCAGCATTTT. This translates into CASSGGQGNQPQHF.

V and J are TRBV14 and TRBJ1-2, with D possibly being TRBD1 (6 bases). This CDR3 has 15 residues. From germline, CDR1 is SGHDN and CDR2 FVKESK. V dropped 1 base and J dropped 7 bases, with 16 bases sitting between them. CDR3 loop: CASSQVFTGQGGYTF. In nucleotides, the CDR3 is TGTGCCAGCAGCCAAGTCTTTACAGGGCAGGGTGGCTACACCTTC.

The chain combines TRBV2 with TRBJ1-5, with unresolved D. The ends were cut back, 1 base at V and 6 bases at J, with 13 bases in the middle. The germline gives CDR1 SNHLY, CDR2 FYNNEI. This CDR3 is 15 amino acids long. CDR3 sequence reads: CASSEEAGMGQPQHF. CDR3 nucleotides: TGTGCCAGCAGTGAAGAGGCAGGTATGGGTCAGCCCCAGCATTTT.